This passage covers 22 T cell receptor beta chains from one sample sequenced in a study of monozygotic twins with inflammatory bowel disease. From the 5' RACE reads, TCRdb lists one entry per CDR3 protein and no DNA. Recorded for this sample: tens of thousands of distinct CDR3 sequences. The material sequenced was blood. These receptors were collected from a human donor with ulcerative colitis or Crohn's disease, or a healthy co-twin of an affected twin (not recorded which).

The chain carries TRBV20-1 and TRBJ1-1. CDR1 and CDR2 from the germline V gene are DFQATT and SNEGSKA (reference sequence). The CDR3 length is 14 residues. The CDR3 sequence: CSADQTVLNTEAFF.

This chain links TRBV4-1 with TRBJ1-2. The germline V gene has CDR1 MGHRA and CDR2 YSYEKL. CDR3 size: 15 residues. The CDR3 loop reads CASSQLEGYSYGYTF.

The rearrangement joins TRBV12-3 or TRBV12-4 to TRBJ1-1. The CDR3 runs 11 residues. The chain's CDR3 is CASSLRESAFF.

The CDR3 sequence: CASSLGGGGGDTQYF. The V and J genes are TRBV12-3 or TRBV12-4 and TRBJ2-3; no DNA is available, so the TRBD1 call from TCRdb remains unchecked. The CDR3 totals 15 residues.

This chain uses TRBV28 with TRBJ1-6; TCRdb's D call of TRBD1 is untestable without DNA. The CDR3 is 14 residues long. Germline CDR1 is MDHEN and CDR2 is SYDVKM. CDR3 residues: CASRSGQGNSPLHF. Full variable domain (missing parts from reference TRBV28 and TRBJ1-6): DVKVTQSSRYLVKRTGEKVFLECVQDMDHENMFWYRQDPGLGLRLIYFSYDVKMKEKGDIPEGYSVSREKKERFSLILESASTNQTSMYLCASRSGQGNSPLHFGNGTRLTVT.

The chain links TRBV19 to TRBJ2-1; there is no DNA to check the TCRdb D call of TRBD1. The CDR3 length is 15 residues. Germline loops: CDR1 LNHDA, CDR2 SQIVND (reference sequence). CDR3 in amino acids: CASSTQGASYNEQFF.

This clonotype counts as medium-sized by frequency. This chain uses TRBV7-9 with TRBJ1-1; the TCRdb call, TRBD1, lacks DNA for checking. The CDR3 covers 16 residues. Germline-derived CDR1 and CDR2 are SEHNR and FQNEAQ (reference sequence). The CDR3: CASLGPGGLLNTEAFF.

The CDR3 spells CASSLGRGQSYGYTF. The rearrangement joins TRBV5-1 to TRBJ1-2; the D gene TCRdb calls, TRBD1, cannot be checked with no DNA. Germline values: CDR1 SGHRS, CDR2 YFSETQ. This CDR3 spans 15 amino acids. Based on the CDR3 plus reference TRBV5-1 and TRBJ1-2, the full variable domain is KAGVTQTPRYLIKTRGQQVTLSCSPISGHRSVSWYQQTPGQGLQFLFEYFSETQRNKGNFPGRFSGRQFSNSRSEMNVSTLELGDSALYLCASSLGRGQSYGYTFGSGTRLTVV.

The chain joins TRBV5-5 to TRBJ2-7; absent DNA, TCRdb's TRBD1 call cannot be checked. CDR3 length: 12 amino acids. Germline CDR1 is SGHKS and CDR2 is YYEKEE (reference sequence). CDR3 amino acids: CASSLGLGQVFF.

The chain joins TRBV20-1 to TRBJ2-2; TCRdb's D call of TRBD1 is untestable without DNA. The CDR3 has 16 residues. Per germline, CDR1 DFQATT and CDR2 SNEGSKA (reference sequence). CDR3 loop: CSARDGRHANTGELFF.

The chain combines TRBV11-2 with TRBJ2-1; TCRdb returns TRBD2, unconfirmable since there is no DNA. The CDR3 length is 12 residues. CDR1 is SGHAT and CDR2 is FQNNGV in the germline V gene. CDR3 amino acids: CASSRGGGQGFF.

V and J are TRBV7-2 and TRBJ2-3; absent DNA, TCRdb's TRBD2 call cannot be checked. This CDR3 is 17 amino acids long. The germline V gene encodes CDR1 SGHTA and CDR2 FQGNSA. The CDR3 protein is CASSLIQVGRAMDTQYF.

The chain combines TRBV18 with TRBJ2-1; no DNA is available, so the TRBD1 call from TCRdb remains unchecked. Germline CDR1 and CDR2: KGHSH and LQKENI. The CDR3 length is 13 residues. This chain's CDR3 is CASSPSTGNEQFF.

The chain is built from TRBV29-1 and TRBJ2-1; TCRdb names TRBD2, which stays unverified in the absence of DNA. Germline lookup yields CDR1 SQVTM and CDR2 ANQGSEA. The CDR3 is made up of 13 amino acids. This CDR3 reads CSVAGGRYNEQFF.

The V gene is TRBV20-1, the J gene TRBJ1-2; no DNA is available, so the TRBD1 call from TCRdb remains unchecked. The CDR3 sequence is 15 residues long. Germline loops: CDR1 DFQATT, CDR2 SNEGSKA (reference sequence). The CDR3 protein is CSATTGQGANYGYTF.

This chain connects TRBV20-1 to TRBJ2-3. Germline V gene data show CDR1 as DFQATT and CDR2 as SNEGSKA (reference sequence). The CDR3 is made up of 12 amino acids. The CDR3 sequence is CSASTSADTQYF.

The CDR3 reads CASSLEVGVGEQYF. The rearrangement uses TRBV11-2 and TRBJ2-7. Germline-derived CDR1 and CDR2 are SGHAT and FQNNGV. CDR3 size: 14 residues. The full variable domain, in which reference TRBV11-2 and TRBJ2-7 provide the parts outside the CDR3, is EAGVAQSPRYKIIEKRQSVAFWCNPISGHATLYWYQQILGQGPKLLIQFQNNGVVDDSQLPKDRFSAERLKGVDSTLKIQPAKLEDSAVYLCASSLEVGVGEQYFGPGTRLTVT.

The V gene is TRBV7-6, the J gene TRBJ2-5; TCRdb's D call, TRBD1, is unchecked because there is no DNA. Per germline, CDR1 SGHVS and CDR2 FNYEAQ. This CDR3 comprises 15 residues. CDR3 protein: CASSLGRRQKETQYF.

This rearrangement joins TRBV11-2 to TRBJ2-7; TCRdb gives TRBD1 as the D gene, but with no DNA this cannot be confirmed. Germline V gives CDR1 SGHAT, CDR2 FQNNGV. The CDR3 spans 15 residues. CDR3 protein: CASSQGQRAFYEQYF.

This chain uses TRBV3-1 with TRBJ1-2; TCRdb reports TRBD1, a call that lacks DNA to check it against. The germline V gene has CDR1 LGHDT and CDR2 YNNKEL (reference sequence). CDR3 length: 14 residues. The chain's CDR3 is CASSLTGGGYGYTF.

The genes are TRBV28 and TRBJ1-1; TCRdb selects TRBD1, and the lack of DNA leaves this call unchecked. Per germline, CDR1 MDHEN and CDR2 SYDVKM. This CDR3 spans 15 amino acids. The CDR3 here is CASTSGESGNTEAFF.

The genes are TRBV15 and TRBJ2-5. Germline V gene data show CDR1 as LNHNV and CDR2 as YYDKDF (reference sequence). This CDR3 is 14 amino acids long. CDR3 protein: CATSRGEYQETQYF.